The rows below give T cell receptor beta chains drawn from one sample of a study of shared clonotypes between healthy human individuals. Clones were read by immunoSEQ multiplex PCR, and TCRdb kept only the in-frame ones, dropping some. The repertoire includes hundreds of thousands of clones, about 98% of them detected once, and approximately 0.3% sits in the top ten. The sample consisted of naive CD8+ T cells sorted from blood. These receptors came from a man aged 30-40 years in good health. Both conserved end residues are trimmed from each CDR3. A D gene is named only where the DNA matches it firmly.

CDR3: ASSHGDRAGPEAF; J: TRBJ1-1; V: TRBV28; length: 13; D: TRBD1
CDR3: ASSLAPRPNNEQF; J: TRBJ2-1; V: TRBV5-1; length: 13; D: -
CDR3: ASSESGRQETQY; J: TRBJ2-5; V: TRBV2; length: 12; D: TRBD2
CDR3: ASSHGGNTEAF; J: TRBJ1-1; V: TRBV7-9; length: 11; D: -
CDR3: ASSLGATYEQY; J: TRBJ2-7; V: TRBV28; length: 11; D: -
CDR3: ASGFLAGVSYEQY; J: TRBJ2-7; V: TRBV4-1; length: 13; D: TRBD2
CDR3: ATSRDMGDPYEQY; J: TRBJ2-7; V: TRBV15; length: 13; D: -
CDR3: ASTYRVGDNEQF; J: TRBJ2-1; V: TRBV28; length: 12; D: -
CDR3: ASSQEVASSTDTQY; J: TRBJ2-3; V: TRBV4-1; length: 14; D: -
CDR3: AISESASGPYNEQF; J: TRBJ2-1; V: TRBV10-3; length: 14; D: TRBD2
CDR3: ATSRDFETENEKLF; J: TRBJ1-4; V: TRBV15; length: 14; D: -
CDR3: ASSYFLAGDTGELF; J: TRBJ2-2; V: TRBV6-5; length: 14; D: TRBD2
CDR3: ASSLAPSGSHTDTQY; J: TRBJ2-3; V: TRBV5-1; length: 15; D: TRBD2
CDR3: ASSVEGGQPQH; J: TRBJ1-5; V: TRBV9; length: 11; D: -
CDR3: ASSLDLGDLLGQF; J: TRBJ2-1; V: TRBV7-8; length: 13; D: -